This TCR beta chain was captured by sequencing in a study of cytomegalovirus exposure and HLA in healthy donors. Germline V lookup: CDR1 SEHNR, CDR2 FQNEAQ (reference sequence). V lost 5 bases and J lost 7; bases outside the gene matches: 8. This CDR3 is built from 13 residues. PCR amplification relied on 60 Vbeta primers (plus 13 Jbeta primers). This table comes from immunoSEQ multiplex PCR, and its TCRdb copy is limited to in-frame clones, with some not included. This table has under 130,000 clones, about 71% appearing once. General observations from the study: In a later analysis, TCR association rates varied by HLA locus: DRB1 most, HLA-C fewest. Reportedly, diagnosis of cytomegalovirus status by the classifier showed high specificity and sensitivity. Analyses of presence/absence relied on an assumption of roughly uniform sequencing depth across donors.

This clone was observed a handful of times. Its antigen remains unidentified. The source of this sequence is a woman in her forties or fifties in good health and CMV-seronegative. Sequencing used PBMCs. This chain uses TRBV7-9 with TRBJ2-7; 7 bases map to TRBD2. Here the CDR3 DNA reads TGTGCCAGCAGCGCTTATTTGGGGGGGGAGCAGTACTTC. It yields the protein CASSAYLGGEQYF. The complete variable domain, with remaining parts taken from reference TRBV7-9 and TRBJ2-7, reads DTGVSQNPRHKITKRGQNVTFRCDPISEHNRLYWYRQTLGQGPEFLTYFQNEAQLEKSRLLSDRFSAERPKGSFSTLEIQRTEQGDSAMYLCASSAYLGGEQYFGPGTRLTVT.